In this sample, the clone carrying this T cell receptor (beta chain) turned up a few times. The antigen is unknown. RNA transcripts served as the template for amplifying TCR beta CDR3 regions. HTBI primers were used for first-round RT-PCR of the TCR CDR3. TCRdb redid the calling of the multiplex PCR reads with MiXCR, one entry per CDR3 protein. The sample lists about 640,000 distinct CDR3 sequences, 20% occurring once. This CDR3 contains 12 residues. V dropped 6 bases and J dropped 4 bases, with 7 bases sitting between them. This entry comes from a study of T cells in Graves' hyperthyroidism and ophthalmopathy. Study-wide results and limits: Most thyroid-expanded clonotypes above 0.001 were also found in blood.

The gene calls are TRBV12-3 or TRBV12-4 and TRBJ1-5; no clear D gene. The receptor was isolated from a man under 40 with Graves' ophthalmopathy. Sequences were obtained from blood. CDR3 in DNA: TGTGCCAGCAGCCCCCAGAATCAGCCCCAGCATTTT. Protein sequence: CASSPQNQPQHF.